This T cell receptor beta chain was identified in a study of Graves' ophthalmopathy and Graves' hyperthyroidism. General study results and limits: Blood also held most thyroid clonotypes expanded above 0.001 frequency. Using a 13-signature model, the authors split ophthalmopathy from stable hyperthyroidism, with roughly 88% sensitivity and around 84% specificity. Both an approximately 69% sensitivity and an approximately 72% specificity characterized the model's predictions of ophthalmopathy progression.

In its sample, this clonotype was seen many times. Its antigen is as yet unknown. Beta-chain TCR CDR3 regions were amplified from RNA transcripts. The first round was an RT-PCR with HTBI primers, and the second round was a multiplex PCR. TCRdb processed the multiplex PCR reads anew with MiXCR; each CDR3 protein has one entry. The table shows under 350,000 distinct CDR3 sequences, with about 17% occurring only once. The sample comprised peripheral blood. This receptor was obtained from an adult man with Graves' ophthalmopathy.

The CDR3 DNA reads as TGTGCCAGCAGCACGATTAGGAGGAACACTGAAGCTTTCTTT. It codes for CASSTIRRNTEAFF. V and J are TRBV5-4 and TRBJ1-1; D remains ambiguous. The V gene's germline CDR1 is SGHNT and CDR2 YYREEE (reference sequence). V dropped 4 bases and J dropped 1 base, with 11 bases sitting between them. The CDR3 has 14 amino acids.